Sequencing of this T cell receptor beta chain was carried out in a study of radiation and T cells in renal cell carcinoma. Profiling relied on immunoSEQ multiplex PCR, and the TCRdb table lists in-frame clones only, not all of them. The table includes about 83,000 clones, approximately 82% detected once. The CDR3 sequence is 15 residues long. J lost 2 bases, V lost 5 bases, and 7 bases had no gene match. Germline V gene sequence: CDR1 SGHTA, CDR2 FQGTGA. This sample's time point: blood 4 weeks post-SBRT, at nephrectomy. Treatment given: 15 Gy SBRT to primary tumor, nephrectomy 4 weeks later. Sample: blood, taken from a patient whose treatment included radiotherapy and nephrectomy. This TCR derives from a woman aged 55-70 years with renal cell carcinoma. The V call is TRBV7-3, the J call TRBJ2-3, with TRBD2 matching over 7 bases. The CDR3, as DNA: TGTGCCAGCAGCCTGGCGGGACTACACACAGATACGCAGTATTTT. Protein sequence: CASSLAGLHTDTQYF.